The source of this T cell receptor beta chain is a study of post-analysis software for immune sequencing data. Whole-study findings and limits: Samples sharing a preparation batch grouped tightly together when assessed by F measure.

cDNA libraries for TCR beta contained unique molecular identifiers. Yield was 450,000 to 650,000 cDNA molecules from approximately 0.91 to 9.4 million T cells. TCRdb re-analysed the PCR reads in MiXCR, keeping a single row per CDR3 protein. The data contain roughly 800,000 distinct CDR3 sequences, approximately 44% of them seen just once; the ten biggest clones take up roughly 4.5%. A word on this clonotype: Its antigen remains unknown.

The sample comprised blood. The source is a girl aged 10 to 17 with multiple sclerosis.

The CDR3 loop reads CASSVSSGRAVELFF. For the CDR3, the DNA is TGTGCCAGCAGCGTTTCCAGCGGGAGGGCCGTGGAGCTGTTTTTT. V is TRBV9 and J is TRBJ2-2; 10 positions match TRBD2. The CDR3 has 15 amino acids. The germline CDR1 and CDR2 sequences are SGDLS and YYNGEE. Trimming cost V 2 bases and J 10 bases; bases outside gene matches: 8. Full variable domain (missing parts from reference TRBV9 and TRBJ2-2): DSGVTQTPKHLITATGQRVTLRCSPRSGDLSVYWYQQSLDQGLQFLIQYYNGEERAKGNILERFSAQQFPDLHSELNLSSLELGDSALYFCASSVSSGRAVELFFGEGSRLTVL.